The 2 T cell receptor beta chains in this list originate from one sample, sequenced in a study of tissue T cells after allogeneic stem cell transplantation. The time point here: mouse harvest day 7 after allogeneic transplant. The graft held 10^6 splenic CD5+ T cells and 10^7 T-cell-depleted bone marrow cells. Using immunoSEQ multiplex PCR, the repertoire was profiled, and TCRdb retains in-frame clones only, with some absent. The sample has about 7,900 clones; 35% to 55% are singletons. The sample consisted of gut tissue. The source of these receptors is a female BALB/c mouse given C57BL/6 T cells with graft-versus-host disease after an allogeneic hematopoietic cell transplant.

Comment on this clone: Mouse gene names and germline throughout. The read ends 1 residue early relative to the CDR3; the germline J gene fills the gap. The V and J genes are TRBV13-2 and TRBJ2-7, with 12 bases aligning to TRBD2. This CDR3 is built from 16 residues. V shed 0 bases, J shed 7 bases, and the junction held 8 bases outside the gene matches. The germline V gene encodes CDR1 NNHNN and CDR2 SYGAGS (reference sequence). CDR3 DNA, as far as it was read: TGTGCCAGCGGTGATGCGACTGGGGGGGCGCGGGGGGAACAGTAC. Protein product: CASGDATGGARGEQY. The entire CDR3 sequence reads CASGDATGGARGEQYF.

On this clone: Gene labels here are mouse ones. The CDR3 extends 1 residue past the end of the read, so its final part is completed from the germline J gene. The chain employs TRBV4 and TRBJ2-7; 11 bases align to TRBD2. J was trimmed by 4 bases and V by 5 bases; bases with no gene match: 4. CDR1 is LGHDT, CDR2 YNNKQL, per germline (reference sequence). The CDR3 runs 14 residues. The CDR3 spells CASSTGTGGYEQYF. The sequenced CDR3 bases are TGTGCCAGCAGCACCGGGACTGGGGGTTATGAACAGTAC.